This T cell receptor beta chain was identified in a study of glioma-infiltrating T cells. The CDR3 consists of 13 residues. Germline assignment: CDR1 DFQATT and CDR2 SNEGSKA (reference sequence). Trimming pared 4 bases from V and 0 bases from J, leaving 7 bases between. This clonotype was detected ten times or more. TCR alpha and beta CDR3 regions were amplified from RNA using iRepertoire nested multiplex PCR. TCRdb processed the multiplex PCR reads anew with MiXCR; each CDR3 protein has one entry. The sample consists of over 100,000 distinct CDR3 sequences, 25% of them appearing once. Sequencing used glioma tissue, nonneoplastic brain tissue, or PBMCs (not recorded which). This TCR derives from a human donor with low-grade glioma or glioblastoma, undergoing nonglioma brain surgery, or in good health (not recorded which). The chain carries TRBV20-1 and TRBJ1-5, with a weak D call TRBD1 (5 bases). Here the CDR3 DNA reads TGCAGTGCTAAAGGGGATAGCAATCAGCCCCAGCATTTT. It codes for CSAKGDSNQPQHF.